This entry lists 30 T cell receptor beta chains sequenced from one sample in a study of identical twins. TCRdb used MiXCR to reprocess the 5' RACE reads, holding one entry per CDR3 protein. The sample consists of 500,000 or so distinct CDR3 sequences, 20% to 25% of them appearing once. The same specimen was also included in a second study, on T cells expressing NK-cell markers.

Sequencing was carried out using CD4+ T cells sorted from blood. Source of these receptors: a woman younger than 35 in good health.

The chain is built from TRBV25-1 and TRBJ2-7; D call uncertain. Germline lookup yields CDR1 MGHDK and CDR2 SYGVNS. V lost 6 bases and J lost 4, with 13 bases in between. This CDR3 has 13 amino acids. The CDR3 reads CASSDETRYEQYF. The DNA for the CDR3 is TGTGCCAGCAGCGATGAGACCCGGTACGAGCAGTACTTC.

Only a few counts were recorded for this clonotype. DNA for the CDR3: TGTGCCAGTTTTCAATCTTTATCCTACGAGCAGTACTTC. Its protein is CASFQSLSYEQYF. V and J are TRBV6-6 and TRBJ2-7; unclear D gene. The germline V and J ends were trimmed by 9 bases and 1 base, with 13 bases remaining between them. The CDR3 has 13 amino acids. The germline V gene encodes CDR1 MNHNY and CDR2 SVGAGI (reference sequence).

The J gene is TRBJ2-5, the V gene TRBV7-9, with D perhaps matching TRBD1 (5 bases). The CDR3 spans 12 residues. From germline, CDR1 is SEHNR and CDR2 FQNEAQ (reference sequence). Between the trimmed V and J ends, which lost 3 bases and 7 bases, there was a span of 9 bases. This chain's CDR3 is CASSFWGGTQYF. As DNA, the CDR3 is TGTGCCAGCAGCTTCTGGGGCGGGACCCAGTACTTC.

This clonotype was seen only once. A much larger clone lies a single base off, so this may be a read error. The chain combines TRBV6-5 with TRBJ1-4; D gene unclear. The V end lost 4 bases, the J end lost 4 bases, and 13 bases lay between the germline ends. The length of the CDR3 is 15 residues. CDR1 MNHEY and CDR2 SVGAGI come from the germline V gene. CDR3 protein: CASSLDGAINEKLFF. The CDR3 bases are TGTGCCAGCAGTTTAGACGGTGCAATTAATGAAAAACTGTTTTTT.

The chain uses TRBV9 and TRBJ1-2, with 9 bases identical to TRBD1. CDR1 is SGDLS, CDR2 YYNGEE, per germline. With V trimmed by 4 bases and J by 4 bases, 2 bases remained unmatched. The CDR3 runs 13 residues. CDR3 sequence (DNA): TGTGCCAGCAGCCGGACAGGGGCCTATGGCTACACCTTC. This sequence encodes CASSRTGAYGYTF.

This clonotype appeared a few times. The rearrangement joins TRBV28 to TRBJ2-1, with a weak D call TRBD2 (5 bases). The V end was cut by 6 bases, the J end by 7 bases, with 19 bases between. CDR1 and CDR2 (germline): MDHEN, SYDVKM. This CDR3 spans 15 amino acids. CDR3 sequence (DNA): TGTGCCAGCAGAAGCGGATACCGAGGTGGGAATGAGCAGTTCTTC. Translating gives CASRSGYRGGNEQFF.

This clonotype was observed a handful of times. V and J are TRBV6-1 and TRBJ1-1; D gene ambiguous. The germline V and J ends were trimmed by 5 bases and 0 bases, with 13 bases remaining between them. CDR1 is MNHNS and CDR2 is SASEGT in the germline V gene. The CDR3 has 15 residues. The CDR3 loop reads CASSRRPSMNTEAFF. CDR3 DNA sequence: TGTGCCAGCAGTCGGAGACCAAGCATGAACACTGAAGCTTTCTTT.

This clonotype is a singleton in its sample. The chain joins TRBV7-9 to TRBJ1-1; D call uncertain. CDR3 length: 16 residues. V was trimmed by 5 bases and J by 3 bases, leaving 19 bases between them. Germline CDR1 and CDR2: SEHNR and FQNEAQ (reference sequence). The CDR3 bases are TGTGCCAGCAGCCGACCCCGAGAAGGGCAATACACTGAAGCTTTCTTT. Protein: CASSRPREGQYTEAFF.

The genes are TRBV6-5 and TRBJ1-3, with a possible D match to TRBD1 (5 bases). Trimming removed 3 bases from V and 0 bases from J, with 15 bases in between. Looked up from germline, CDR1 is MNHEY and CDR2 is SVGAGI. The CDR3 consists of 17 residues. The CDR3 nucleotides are TGTGCCAGCAGTTATACGGCCCAGGGCGGCTCTGGAAACACCATATATTTT. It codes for CASSYTAQGGSGNTIYF.

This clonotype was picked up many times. The CDR3 is CSVKADRVDEQFF. CDR3 in DNA: TGCAGCGTTAAAGCGGACAGGGTCGATGAGCAGTTCTTC. The rearrangement joins TRBV29-1 to TRBJ2-1; the match to TRBD1 covers 8 bases. V shed 5 bases, J shed 8 bases, and the junction held 8 bases outside the gene matches. The CDR3 spans 13 residues. Germline V gene data show CDR1 as SQVTM and CDR2 as ANQGSEA.

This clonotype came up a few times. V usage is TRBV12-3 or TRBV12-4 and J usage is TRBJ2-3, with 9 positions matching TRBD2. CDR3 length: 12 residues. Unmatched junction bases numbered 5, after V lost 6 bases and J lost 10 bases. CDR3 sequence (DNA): TGTGCCAGCAGCGAACTAGCGGGCGCGCAGTATTTT. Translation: CASSELAGAQYF.

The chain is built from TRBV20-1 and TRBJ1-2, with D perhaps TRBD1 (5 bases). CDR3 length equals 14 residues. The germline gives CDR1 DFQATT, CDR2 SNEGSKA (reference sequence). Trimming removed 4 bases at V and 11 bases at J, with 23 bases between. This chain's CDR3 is CSATWGTGAEGYTF. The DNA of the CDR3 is TGCAGTGCTACGTGGGGGACTGGGGCGGAAGGATACACCTTC.

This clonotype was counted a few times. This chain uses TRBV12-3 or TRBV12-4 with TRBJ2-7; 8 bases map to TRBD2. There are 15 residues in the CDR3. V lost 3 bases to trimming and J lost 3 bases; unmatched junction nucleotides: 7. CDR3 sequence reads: CASSFSGGGDYEQYF. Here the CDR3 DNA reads TGTGCCAGCAGTTTCTCGGGAGGGGGGGACTACGAGCAGTACTTC.

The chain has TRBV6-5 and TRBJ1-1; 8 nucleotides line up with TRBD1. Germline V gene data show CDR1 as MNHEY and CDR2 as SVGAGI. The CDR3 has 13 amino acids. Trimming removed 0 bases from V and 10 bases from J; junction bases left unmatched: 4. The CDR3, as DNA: TGTGCCAGCAGTTACTCGACAGGGGAGGTAGCTTTCTTT. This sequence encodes CASSYSTGEVAFF.

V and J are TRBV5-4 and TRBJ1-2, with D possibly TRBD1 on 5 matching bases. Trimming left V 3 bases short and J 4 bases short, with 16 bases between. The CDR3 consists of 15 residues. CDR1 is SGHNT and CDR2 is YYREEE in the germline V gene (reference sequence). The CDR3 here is CASSYGHTDFYGYTF. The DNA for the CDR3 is TGTGCCAGCAGCTATGGACACACAGATTTCTATGGCTACACCTTC.

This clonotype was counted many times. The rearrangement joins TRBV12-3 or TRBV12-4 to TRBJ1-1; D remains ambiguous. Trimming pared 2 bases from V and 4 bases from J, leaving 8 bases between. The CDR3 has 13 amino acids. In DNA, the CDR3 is TGTGCCAGCAGTTTACTCGAGGGCACTGAAGCTTTCTTT. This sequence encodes CASSLLEGTEAFF.

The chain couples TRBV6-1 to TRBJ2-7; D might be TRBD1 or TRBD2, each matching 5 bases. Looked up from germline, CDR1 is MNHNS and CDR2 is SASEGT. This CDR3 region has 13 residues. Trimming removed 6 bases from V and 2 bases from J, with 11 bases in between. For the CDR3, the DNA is TGTGCCAGCAGGTCACGAGGGGCCTACGAGCAGTACTTC. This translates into CASRSRGAYEQYF.

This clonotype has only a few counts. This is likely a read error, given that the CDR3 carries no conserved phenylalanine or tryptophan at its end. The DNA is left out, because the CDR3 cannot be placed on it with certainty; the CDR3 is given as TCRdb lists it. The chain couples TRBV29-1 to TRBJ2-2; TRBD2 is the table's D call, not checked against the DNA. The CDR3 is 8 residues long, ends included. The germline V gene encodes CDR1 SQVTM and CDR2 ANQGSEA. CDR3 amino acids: CSVGGGGG.

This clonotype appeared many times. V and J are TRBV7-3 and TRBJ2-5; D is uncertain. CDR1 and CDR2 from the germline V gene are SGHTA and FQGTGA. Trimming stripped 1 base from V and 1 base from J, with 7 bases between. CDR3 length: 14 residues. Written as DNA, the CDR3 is TGTGCCAGCAGCTTAAATACAGCCCAAGAGACCCAGTACTTC. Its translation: CASSLNTAQETQYF.

Here the CDR3 DNA reads TGCAGTGCTGGTCCCAGGGATCAAGAGACCCAGTACTTC. It specifies CSAGPRDQETQYF. This sequence joins TRBV20-1 and TRBJ2-5, with TRBD1 as a possible D gene (5 bases). V was pared by 5 bases and J by 2 bases, with 12 bases between. Germline V gene sequence: CDR1 DFQATT, CDR2 SNEGSKA (reference sequence). This CDR3 comprises 13 residues.

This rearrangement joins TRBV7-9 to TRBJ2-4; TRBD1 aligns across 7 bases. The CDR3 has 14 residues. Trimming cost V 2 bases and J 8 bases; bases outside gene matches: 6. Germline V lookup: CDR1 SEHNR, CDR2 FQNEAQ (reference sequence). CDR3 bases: TGTGCCAGCAGCTTATTGACAGGGTGGGACATTCAGTACTTC. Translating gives CASSLLTGWDIQYF.

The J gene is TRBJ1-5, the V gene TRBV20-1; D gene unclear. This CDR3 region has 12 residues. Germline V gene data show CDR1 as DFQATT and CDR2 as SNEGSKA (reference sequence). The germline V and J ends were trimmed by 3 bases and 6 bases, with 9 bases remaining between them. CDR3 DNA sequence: TGCAGTGCTAGTCGGCGCCTTCAGCCCCAGCATTTT. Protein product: CSASRRLQPQHF.

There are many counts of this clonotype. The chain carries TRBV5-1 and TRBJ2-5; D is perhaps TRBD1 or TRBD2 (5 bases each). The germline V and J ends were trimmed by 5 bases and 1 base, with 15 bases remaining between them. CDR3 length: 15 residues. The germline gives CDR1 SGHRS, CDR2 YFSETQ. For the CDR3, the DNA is TGCGCCAGCAGTCCCTTCTGGGGGAGCCAAGAGACCCAGTACTTC. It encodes CASSPFWGSQETQYF. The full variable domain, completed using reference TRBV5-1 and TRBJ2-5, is KAGVTQTPRYLIKTRGQQVTLSCSPISGHRSVSWYQQTPGQGLQFLFEYFSETQRNKGNFPGRFSGRQFSNSRSEMNVSTLELGDSALYLCASSPFWGSQETQYFGPGTRLLVL.

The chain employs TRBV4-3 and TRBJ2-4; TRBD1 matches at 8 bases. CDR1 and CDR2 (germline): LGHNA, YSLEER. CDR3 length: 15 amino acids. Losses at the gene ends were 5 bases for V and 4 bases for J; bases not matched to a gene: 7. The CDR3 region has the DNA TGCGCCAGCAGCGAGGCCGGGACAGGAAAAAACATTCAGTACTTC. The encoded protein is CASSEAGTGKNIQYF.

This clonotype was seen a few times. The CDR3 here is CASSQGRPAAQYF. CDR3 in DNA: TGCGCCAGCAGCCAAGGTCGGCCAGCGGCGCAGTATTTT. The chain joins TRBV4-3 to TRBJ2-3, with D tentatively TRBD2 (5 bases). The V end was cut by 1 base, the J end by 10 bases, with 12 bases between. Germline V gene lookup returns CDR1 LGHNA and CDR2 YSLEER. The CDR3 loop spans 13 amino acids.

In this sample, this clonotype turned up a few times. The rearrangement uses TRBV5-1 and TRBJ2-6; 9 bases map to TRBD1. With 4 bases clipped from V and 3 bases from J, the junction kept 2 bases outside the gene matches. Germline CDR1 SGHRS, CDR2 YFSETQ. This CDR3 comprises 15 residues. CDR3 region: CASSGTGNGANVLTF. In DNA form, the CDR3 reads TGCGCCAGCAGCGGGACAGGGAATGGGGCCAACGTCCTGACTTTC. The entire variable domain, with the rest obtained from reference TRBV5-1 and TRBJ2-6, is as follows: KAGVTQTPRYLIKTRGQQVTLSCSPISGHRSVSWYQQTPGQGLQFLFEYFSETQRNKGNFPGRFSGRQFSNSRSEMNVSTLELGDSALYLCASSGTGNGANVLTFGAGSRLTVL.

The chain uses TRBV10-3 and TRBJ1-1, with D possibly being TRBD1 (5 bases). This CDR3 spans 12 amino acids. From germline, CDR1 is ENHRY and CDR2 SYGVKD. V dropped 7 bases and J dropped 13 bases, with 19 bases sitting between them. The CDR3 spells CAIMGDSDFVFF. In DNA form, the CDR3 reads TGTGCCATCATGGGGGATTCAGACTTCGTTTTCTTT.

Here the CDR3 DNA reads TGTGCCAGCAGCTTGACGCGCGAGTCTCGGTCTGGGGCCAACGTCCTGACTTTC. Translation: CASSLTRESRSGANVLTF. The genes are TRBV7-6 and TRBJ2-6; D unclear. Per germline, CDR1 SGHVS and CDR2 FNYEAQ. The CDR3 consists of 18 residues. The V end lost 3 bases, the J end lost 1 base, and 16 bases lay between the germline ends.

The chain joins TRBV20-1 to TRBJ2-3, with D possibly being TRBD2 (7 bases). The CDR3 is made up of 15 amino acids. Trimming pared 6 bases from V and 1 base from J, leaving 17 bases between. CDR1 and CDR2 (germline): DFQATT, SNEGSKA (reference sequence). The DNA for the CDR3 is TGCAGTGCCCCTAAGGGGGGGGGTGGCACAGATACGCAGTATTTT. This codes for CSAPKGGGGTDTQYF.

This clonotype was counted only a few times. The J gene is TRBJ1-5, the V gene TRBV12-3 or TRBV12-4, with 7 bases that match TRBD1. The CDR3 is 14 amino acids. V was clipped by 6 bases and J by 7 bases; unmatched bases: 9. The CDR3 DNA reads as TGTGCCAGCAGCCTACAGACAGGGCGGCAGCCCCAGCATTTT. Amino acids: CASSLQTGRQPQHF.